This record covers a single T cell receptor beta chain. The sample originates from a study of T cells in Graves' hyperthyroidism and ophthalmopathy. Trimming at V came to 4 bases and at J to 1 base, leaving 6 bases not matched to a gene. The germline CDR1 and CDR2 sequences are SGHVS and FQNEAQ. CDR3 length: 15 residues. Researchers amplified the TCR beta CDR3 regions from RNA transcripts. The TCR CDR3 was amplified in a first-round RT-PCR using the HTBI primer set. TCRdb reanalysed the multiplex PCR reads using MiXCR and keeps one entry per CDR3 protein. Among approximately 600,000 distinct CDR3 sequences, less than 25% were seen once, and the ten largest hold 34%.

Sequencing was performed on blood. The J gene is TRBJ2-5, the V gene TRBV7-8, with 7 bases aligning to TRBD1. The source of this sequence is a man aged 25-45 years with Graves' ophthalmopathy. CDR3 in DNA: TGTGCCAGCAGCTCTCCCGGGGACAGCCAAGAGACCCAGTACTTC. Residues: CASSSPGDSQETQYF.